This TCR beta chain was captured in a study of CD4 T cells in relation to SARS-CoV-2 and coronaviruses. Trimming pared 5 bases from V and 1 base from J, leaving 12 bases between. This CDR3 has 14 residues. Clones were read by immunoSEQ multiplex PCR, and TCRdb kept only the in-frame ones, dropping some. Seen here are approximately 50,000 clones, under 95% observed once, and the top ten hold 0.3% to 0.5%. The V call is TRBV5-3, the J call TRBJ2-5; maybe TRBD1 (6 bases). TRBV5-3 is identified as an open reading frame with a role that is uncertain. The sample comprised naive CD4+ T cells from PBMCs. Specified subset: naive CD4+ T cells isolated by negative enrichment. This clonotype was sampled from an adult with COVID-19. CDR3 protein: CARSRTDSQETQYF. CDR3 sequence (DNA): TGTGCCAGAAGTCGGACGGACAGCCAAGAGACCCAGTACTTC.